This T cell receptor (beta chain) stems from a study of blood T cells in healthy people across ages. Study in general: In model experiments, template switching was able to capture about one barcoded beta molecule for every two T cells that were present.

Germline lookup yields CDR1 KGHDR and CDR2 SFDVKD. Trimming removed 3 bases at V and 1 base at J, with 11 bases between. This CDR3 comprises 15 residues. Primed by a sample-barcoded 5' primer and a J-beta primer mix, a second PCR proceeded for 7 to 11 cycles. One entry per CDR3 protein results from TCRdb running MiXCR on the 5' RACE reads. In the table there are approximately 700,000 distinct CDR3 sequences, approximately 30% of which are singletons. General observations from the study: Among long-lived donors, naive CD4+ cells were more numerous and diversity higher than in aged donors.

The sample holds a few counts of this clonotype. Its specificity is unknown. This chain links TRBV24-1 with TRBJ1-1; possible D gene TRBD1, 6 bases. The receptor was isolated from a woman older than 75 in good health. The sequenced material came from blood. In nucleotides, the CDR3 is TGTGCCACCAGTGATGGGGGCGGGGGGAACACTGAAGCTTTCTTT. The encoded protein is CATSDGGGGNTEAFF.